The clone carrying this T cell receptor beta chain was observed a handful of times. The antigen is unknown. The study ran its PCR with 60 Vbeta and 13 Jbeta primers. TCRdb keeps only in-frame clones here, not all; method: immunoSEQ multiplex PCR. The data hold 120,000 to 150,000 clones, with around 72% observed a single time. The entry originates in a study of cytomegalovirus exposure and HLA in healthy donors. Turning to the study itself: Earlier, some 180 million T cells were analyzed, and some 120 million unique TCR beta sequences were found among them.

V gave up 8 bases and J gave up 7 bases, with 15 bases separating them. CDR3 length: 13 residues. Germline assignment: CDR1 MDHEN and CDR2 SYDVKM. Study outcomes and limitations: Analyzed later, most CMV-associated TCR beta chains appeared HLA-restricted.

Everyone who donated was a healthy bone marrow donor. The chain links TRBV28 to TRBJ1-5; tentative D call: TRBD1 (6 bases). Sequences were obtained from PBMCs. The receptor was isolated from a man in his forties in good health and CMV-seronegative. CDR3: CASVTGGRQPQHF. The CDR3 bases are TGTGCCAGCGTAACGGGGGGCCGGCAGCCCCAGCATTTT.